This T cell receptor (beta chain) was recovered during a study of blood T cell repertoires in COVID-19. Study information: COVID-19 samples, acute and convalescent, were from the United States, Italy and Spain. From T cells, B-cell-depleted T cells, or PBMCs came the material, which was cDNA or gDNA.

Original processing notes: Estimation of nucleated cell counts was performed using reference gene primer amplification. The repertoire was sequenced with immunoSEQ multiplex PCR; TCRdb's copy has only in-frame clones and lacks some. Clone size and V and J calls were adopted from that table, with D and trimming inferred from the DNA. The data contain 9,500 to 15,000 clones, roughly 85% of them seen just once; the ten biggest clones take up approximately 5%. V lost 4 bases to trimming and J lost 4 bases; unmatched junction nucleotides: 8. CDR1 LGHDT and CDR2 YNNKEL come from the germline V gene (reference sequence). The CDR3 runs to 15 residues.

The gene calls are TRBV3-1 (or the pseudogene TRBV3-2) and TRBJ2-3; 7 bases line up with TRBD1. This clonotype was sampled from a human donor in a cohort sampled during active COVID-19. Sequenced sample: peripheral blood. CDR3 nucleotides: TGTGCCAGCAGCCCCAGAGGGACAGTGGCAGATACGCAGTATTTT. It codes for CASSPRGTVADTQYF.